This TCR beta chain stems from a study of regulatory T cells in long-lasting Graves disease. General study points: Persistent patients shared more public clonotypes (under 3,000) than newly diagnosed patients (about 970).

Sample time point: newly diagnosed GD, antithyroid drugs for less than 3 months. Preparation of the TCR library used RNA extracted from PBMCs. From germline, CDR1 is LNHNV and CDR2 YYDKDF (reference sequence). The germline V and J ends were trimmed by 0 bases and 10 bases, with 11 bases remaining between them. This CDR3 has 13 residues. Arm-PCR of CDR3 regions and iRepertoire HTBI primers were used to build TCR beta libraries. Each CDR3 protein gets one entry after TCRdb re-called the multiplex PCR reads with MiXCR. The data contain 500,000 or so distinct CDR3 sequences, 16% of them singletons. As for this clonotype: Its antigen remains unidentified.

These data were also reused for a study on T cells in Graves' hyperthyroidism and ophthalmopathy. Per that study: Reasons for excluding patients were uncontrolled infection, other autoimmune disease, pregnancy or lactation. It was a median about 6.5 months before onset that the model predicted ophthalmopathy.

This clonotype was obtained from a middle-aged man with Graves disease. The sample here was peripheral blood mononuclear cells (PBMCs), taken at new diagnosis, from a patient treated with antithyroid drugs. V and J are TRBV15 and TRBJ2-3; D is possibly TRBD1 (6 bases). The CDR3 is CATSRDRQAPQYF. CDR3 nucleotide sequence: TGTGCCACCAGCAGAGATCGACAGGCACCGCAGTATTTT.